This is a list of T cell receptor beta chains from one sample in a study of cytomegalovirus exposure and HLA in healthy donors. Only in-frame clones appear in the TCRdb table, and some are missing; sequencing was by immunoSEQ multiplex PCR. The sample shows over 150,000 clones, roughly 65% of them seen only once. Sequencing used PBMCs. All receptors derive from a woman aged 18-29 years in good health and CMV-seropositive. CDR3s include the opening cysteine and the closing phenylalanine or tryptophan. A D gene is named only where the DNA matches it firmly. The size entry is marked missing in some rows and otherwise reads once, few, many or a size class.

>-|TRBV5-1|-|TRBJ2-5
CASSFDQETQYF
TGCGCCAGCAGCTTCGACCAAGAGACCCAGTACTTC
>-|TRBV5-4|-|TRBJ2-7
CASSLAGSATYEQYF
TGTGCCAGCAGCTTGGCTGGCTCTGCCACGTACGAGCAGTACTTC
>few|TRBV25-1|-|TRBJ1-3
CASSVGPNPRGNTIYF
TGTGCCAGCAGTGTGGGGCCGAACCCAAGGGGAAACACCATATATTTT
>-|TRBV5-8|-|TRBJ1-1
CASSSTAAMNTEAFF
TGTGCCAGCAGTTCGACAGCAGCGATGAACACTGAAGCTTTCTTT
>once|TRBV7-2|TRBD2|TRBJ2-5
CASSPGLAEETQYF
TGTGCCAGCAGCCCGGGACTAGCGGAAGAGACCCAGTACTTC
>-|TRBV30|-|TRBJ2-7
CAWSDGGYEQYF
TGTGCCTGGAGCGACGGGGGCTACGAGCAGTACTTC
>-|TRBV6-6|-|TRBJ2-7
CASSYISGLVSGEQYF
TGTGCCAGCAGTTACATTTCGGGGTTGGTATCCGGCGAGCAGTACTTC
>-|TRBV18|TRBD1|TRBJ1-1
CASSRNTLQGAKNTEAFF
TGTGCCAGCTCACGAAATACCCTACAGGGGGCGAAGAACACTGAAGCTTTCTTT
>-|TRBV25-1|TRBD1|TRBJ1-2
CASRGTGTVYGYTF
TGTGCCAGCAGGGGGACCGGGACAGTATATGGCTACACCTTC
>-|TRBV10-3|TRBD1|TRBJ1-4
CAISEQGGSNEKLFF
TGTGCCATCAGTGAGCAGGGGGGATCTAATGAAAAACTGTTTTTT
>-|TRBV7-9|-|TRBJ2-1
CASSTTSGEEQFF
TGTGCCAGCAGTACGACCTCGGGAGAAGAGCAGTTCTTC
>-|TRBV18|TRBD1|TRBJ1-5
CASSTGTGVAQPQHF
TGTGCCAGCTCAACCGGGACAGGGGTAGCTCAGCCCCAGCATTTT
>-|TRBV5-1|-|TRBJ1-2
CASSPPDRTGYTF
TGCGCCAGCAGCCCCCCAGACAGGACTGGCTACACCTTC
>-|TRBV6-6|-|TRBJ1-3
CASSYGRTGNTIYF
TGTGCCAGCAGTTACGGGAGAACTGGAAACACCATATATTTT
>once|TRBV4-2|-|TRBJ2-7
CASSQEGGSSSYEQYF
TGTGCCAGCAGCCAAGAGGGCGGGTCTAGCTCCTACGAGCAGTACTTC
>few|TRBV6-1|-|TRBJ1-4
CASSVRAGANEKLFF
TGTGCCAGCAGTGTCAGGGCTGGGGCTAATGAAAAACTGTTTTTT
>-|TRBV28|-|TRBJ1-5
CASSNSNQPQHF
TGTGCCAGCAGCAATAGCAATCAGCCCCAGCATTTT
>-|TRBV27|-|TRBJ2-1
CASWGEEQFF
TGTGCCAGTTGGGGGGAAGAGCAGTTCTTC
>-|TRBV30|-|TRBJ1-2
CAWSPDSYGYTF
TGTGCCTGGAGTCCCGACAGCTATGGCTACACCTTC
>-|TRBV7-7|-|TRBJ2-1
CASSLDSYNEQFF
TGTGCTAGCAGCTTAGACAGTTACAATGAGCAGTTCTTC
>-|TRBV10-2|TRBD1|TRBJ1-5
CASSESGTEFNQPQHF
TGCGCCAGCAGTGAGTCGGGGACAGAATTCAATCAGCCCCAGCATTTT
>-|TRBV27|-|TRBJ2-1
CASSLLGGWSYNEQFF
TGTGCCAGCAGTTTATTGGGGGGTTGGTCCTACAATGAGCAGTTCTTC
>-|TRBV6-5|-|TRBJ2-7
CASSYSRGYEQYF
TGTGCCAGCAGTTACTCGAGAGGTTACGAGCAGTACTTC
>-|TRBV6-5|-|TRBJ2-7
CASTTTVPSYEQYF
TGTGCCAGCACCACGACAGTTCCTTCCTACGAGCAGTACTTC
>-|TRBV4-1|-|TRBJ1-2
CASSQGPFDYGYTF
TGCGCCAGCAGCCAAGGGCCTTTCGACTATGGCTACACCTTC
>-|TRBV7-9|-|TRBJ1-2
CASRPPGYYGYTF
TGTGCCAGCAGACCACCAGGGTACTATGGCTACACCTTC
>-|TRBV7-2|-|TRBJ2-7
CASSLARGIEQYF
TGTGCCAGCAGCTTAGCGCGCGGGATCGAGCAGTACTTC
>-|TRBV14|TRBD1|TRBJ2-2
CASSQPGGYGELFF
TGTGCCAGCAGCCAGCCAGGGGGCTACGGGGAGCTGTTTTTT
>-|TRBV7-3|-|TRBJ2-5
CASSPGVRETQYF
TGTGCCAGCAGCCCCGGGGTGAGGGAGACCCAGTACTTC
>-|TRBV7-9|-|TRBJ1-3
CASSYRPGRGNTIYF
TGTGCCAGCAGCTACCGACCAGGGAGGGGAAACACCATATATTTT
>-|TRBV4-3|-|TRBJ2-2
CASSQVASNTGELFF
TGCGCCAGCAGCCAAGTCGCGTCGAACACCGGGGAGCTGTTTTTT
>-|TRBV29-1|-|TRBJ2-1
CSVEQASPYNEQFF
TGCAGCGTTGAACAGGCGTCCCCCTACAATGAGCAGTTCTTC
>-|TRBV25-1|TRBD2|TRBJ2-3
CASSERTSGGAGQYF
TGTGCCAGCAGTGAAAGGACTAGCGGGGGGGCCGGGCAGTATTTT
>-|TRBV19|TRBD2|TRBJ2-5
CASSTGGGRGGGTRETQYF
TGTGCCAGTAGTACCGGGGGGGGCCGCGGAGGAGGGACCAGAGAGACCCAGTACTTC
>-|TRBV5-6|-|TRBJ1-5
CASSSNNQPQHF
TGTGCCAGCAGCTCCAACAATCAGCCCCAGCATTTT
>few|TRBV7-3|TRBD1|TRBJ2-5
CASSQGGRQETQYF
TGTGCCAGCAGCCAAGGGGGCCGACAAGAGACCCAGTACTTC
>-|TRBV19|TRBD1|TRBJ1-1
CASSIRGLMRTEAFF
TGTGCCAGTAGTATTAGGGGGCTAATGCGGACTGAAGCTTTCTTT
>-|TRBV2|-|TRBJ1-5
CASSILNYQPQHF
TGTGCCAGCAGTATCCTGAACTATCAGCCCCAGCATTTT
>few|TRBV19|-|TRBJ1-1
CASGEVNTEAFF
TGTGCCAGTGGGGAGGTGAACACTGAAGCTTTCTTT
>-|TRBV7-2|-|TRBJ2-1
CASSLELAGYNEQFF
TGTGCCAGCAGCTTAGAACTAGCAGGCTACAATGAGCAGTTCTTC
>-|TRBV27|-|TRBJ1-2
CASSLSASRDGYTF
TGTGCCAGCAGTTTATCCGCGTCGAGGGATGGCTACACCTTC
>-|TRBV11-3|-|TRBJ2-7
CASSSTGYEQYF
TGTGCCAGCAGCTCGACAGGCTACGAGCAGTACTTC
>few|TRBV2|TRBD1|TRBJ1-2
CASSRPGTGESTF
TGTGCCAGCAGTCGTCCCGGGACAGGGGAGAGCACCTTC
>-|TRBV6-6|-|TRBJ1-2
CASGLRTAYGYTF
TGTGCCAGCGGATTACGGACAGCCTATGGCTACACCTTC
>few|TRBV5-6|-|TRBJ2-3
CASSRGRWRDTQYF
TGTGCCAGCAGCCGAGGAAGGTGGAGAGATACGCAGTATTTT
>few|TRBV28|-|TRBJ1-1
CASSSPRKSLNTEAFF
TGTGCCAGCAGCTCCCCTCGTAAGAGCTTGAACACTGAAGCTTTCTTT
>-|TRBV19|-|TRBJ2-2
CASSIVTGNTGELFF
TGTGCCAGTAGTATTGTAACAGGGAACACCGGGGAGCTGTTTTTT
>once|TRBV6-5|TRBD1|TRBJ1-1
CASSYGWTGPPEAFF
TGTGCCAGCAGTTACGGGTGGACAGGCCCCCCTGAAGCTTTCTTT